This T cell receptor beta chain was captured by sequencing in a study of blood T cell repertoires in COVID-19. Study context: Material from acute and convalescent COVID-19 was sourced from the United States, Italy and Spain. Sources were T cells, B-cell-depleted T cells, or PBMCs; the material itself was cDNA or gDNA.

Followed over time, Seattle patients had been enrolled while infection was active. Assay: immunoSEQ multiplex PCR; the TCRdb copy retains only in-frame clones and omits some. The top ten hold roughly 2% of the sample, which has some 400,000 clones, more than 70% seen once. The CDR3 contains 15 residues. After removal of 5 bases from V and 7 bases from J, the junction contained 6 bases not matched to a gene. Germline CDR1 reads MRHNA; CDR2 reads SNTAGT. This receptor was taken from a woman in her sixties with COVID-19, enrolled during active disease. The rearrangement links TRBV6-4 to TRBJ2-1; 12 bases match TRBD1. The sample was peripheral blood. CDR3 sequence: CASSPGQGAFNEQFF. CDR3 bases: TGTGCCAGCAGTCCGGGACAGGGGGCTTTTAATGAGCAGTTCTTC.